The clone carrying this TCR beta chain was recorded at least ten times. Its antigen is unidentified. TCRdb itself ran the 5' RACE reads through MiXCR, one entry per CDR3 protein. The sample holds 150,000 to 200,000 distinct CDR3 sequences, about a sixth seen once. The J segment lost 2 bases and the V segment lost 1 base, leaving 3 bases of the junction unmatched. CDR3 size: 15 residues. In germline, CDR1 is SGHTA, CDR2 FQGNSA. This specimen comes from a study of T-cell memory formation after mild COVID-19. Broader study findings: Some responding clones appeared in pre-infection memory, suggesting cross-reactive memory joined. Shrinking CD4+ clones resided mostly in CM and EM, and CD8+ ones in EMRA. Clones that got smaller from day 15 to 85 had even CD4/CD8, while clones growing later tipped toward CD4+.

The receptor comes from an adult woman who had mild COVID-19 (a few samples of this study predate the infection). Cell type and time point are not known. The J gene is TRBJ2-7, the V gene TRBV7-2; the match to TRBD2 covers 9 bases. Sequenced input: PBMCs or a T cell subset sorted from them (not recorded which). The CDR3 bases are TGTGCCAGCAGCTTAGGAGCGGGGGGTCCCTACGAGCAGTACTTC. Residues: CASSLGAGGPYEQYF.